Below are 13 T cell receptor beta chains sequenced from a single sample in a study of blood T cell repertoires in COVID-19. Profiling relied on immunoSEQ multiplex PCR, and the TCRdb table lists in-frame clones only, not all of them. The sample records about 200,000 clones, more than 75% being singletons. Sequenced input: peripheral blood. Source of these receptors: a woman in her forties with COVID-19, enrolled during active disease.

This clone was detected a few times. Compared with germline, one end of the junction differs, possibly owing to a read error. The V gene is TRBV7-8, the J gene TRBJ2-1, with TRBD2 as a possible D gene (6 bases). The germline gives CDR1 SGHVS, CDR2 FQNEAQ. The CDR3 extends over 15 amino acids. The CDR3 protein is CASSLWAVDYDEQFF. The CDR3 coding sequence is TGTGCCAGCAGCCTTTGGGCTGTGGACTACGATGAGCAGTTCTTC.

In nucleotides, the CDR3 is TGCGCCAGCAGCTCAGGGGAAACCTTCTATGGCTACACCTTC. Its translation: CASSSGETFYGYTF. The chain is built from TRBV5-1 and TRBJ1-2, with D maybe TRBD1 (6 bases). Germline V gene data show CDR1 as SGHRS and CDR2 as YFSETQ. V lost 3 bases and J lost 4, with 13 bases in between. The CDR3 totals 14 residues. Full variable domain (remainder filled in from reference TRBV5-1 and TRBJ1-2): KAGVTQTPRYLIKTRGQQVTLSCSPISGHRSVSWYQQTPGQGLQFLFEYFSETQRNKGNFPGRFSGRQFSNSRSEMNVSTLELGDSALYLCASSSGETFYGYTFGSGTRLTVV.

The chain uses TRBV10-3 and TRBJ2-4, with D unresolved. V gave up 3 bases and J gave up 7 bases, with 7 bases separating them. The CDR3 consists of 12 residues. CDR1 and CDR2 (germline): ENHRY, SYGVKD. CDR3 sequence reads: CAISDHRNIQYF. Written as DNA, the CDR3 is TGTGCCATCAGTGACCACCGGAACATTCAGTACTTC.

This clone was detected a few times. The chain uses TRBV14 and TRBJ2-7, with D perhaps matching TRBD2 (5 bases). Germline-derived CDR1 and CDR2 are SGHDN and FVKESK. The germline V and J ends were trimmed by 3 bases and 9 bases, with 9 bases remaining between them. This CDR3 has 11 residues. CDR3: CASSQSGGQYF. The DNA for the CDR3 is TGTGCCAGCAGCCAGTCCGGAGGGCAGTACTTC.

The chain is built from TRBV6-5 and TRBJ2-7, with 8 bases that match TRBD1. The CDR3 loop spans 15 amino acids. J lost 5 bases, V lost 6 bases, and 12 bases had no gene match. Germline V gives CDR1 MNHEY, CDR2 SVGAGI. CDR3 nucleotide sequence: TGTGCCAGCAGAGGGGATCTGACAGGGGCGCACGAGCAGTACTTC. Translated: CASRGDLTGAHEQYF.

This clone was seen a few times. The J gene is TRBJ1-2, the V gene TRBV28, with D maybe TRBD1 (5 bases). V lost 6 bases to trimming and J lost 7 bases, with 21 bases between them. This CDR3 is 15 amino acids long. Germline CDR1 is MDHEN and CDR2 is SYDVKM. The CDR3: CASRRFQRQSAGYTF. The DNA of the CDR3 is TGTGCCAGCAGACGCTTCCAAAGACAGAGTGCTGGCTACACCTTC.

The rearrangement links TRBV18 to TRBJ2-5; D is unclear. This CDR3 spans 13 amino acids. Trimming took 2 bases from V and 1 from J, leaving 5 bases between them. In germline, CDR1 is KGHSH, CDR2 LQKENI. CDR3 protein: CASSPISQETQYF. In DNA form, the CDR3 reads TGTGCCAGCTCACCAATCAGCCAAGAGACCCAGTACTTC.

V usage is TRBV10-3 and J usage is TRBJ2-5; 12 bases map to TRBD2. CDR1 and CDR2 from the germline V gene are ENHRY and SYGVKD. This CDR3 comprises 14 residues. V lost 9 bases to trimming and J lost 5 bases; unmatched junction nucleotides: 7. CDR3 in amino acids: CAMATSGGSETQYF. CDR3 nucleotide sequence: TGTGCCATGGCTACTAGCGGGGGGTCGGAGACCCAGTACTTC.

The rearrangement uses TRBV12-3 or TRBV12-4 and TRBJ2-7, with a weak D call TRBD2 (5 bases). CDR3 length equals 13 residues. V shed 3 bases and J shed 3 bases, with 9 bases lying between them. The DNA for the CDR3 is TGTGCCAGCAGTTTGAGTAGCGACTACGAGCAGTACTTC. As protein: CASSLSSDYEQYF.

This clone was detected a few times. This chain uses TRBV12-2 with TRBJ1-2. TRBV12-2 is classified as a pseudogene. This CDR3 has 13 amino acids. The CDR3 sequence is CADGRELGYGYTF. CDR3 nucleotide sequence: TGTGCCGACGGGAGGGAGCTTGGCTATGGCTACACCTTC.

The CDR3 DNA reads TGTGCCAGCAGCCAAGGGGCGCGCTATGGCTACACCTTC. Its protein product is CASSQGARYGYTF. The genes are TRBV14 and TRBJ1-2; no clear D. The CDR3 contains 13 residues. The germline V and J ends were trimmed by 1 base and 4 bases, with 7 bases remaining between them. Germline CDR1 and CDR2: SGHDN and FVKESK.

The J gene is TRBJ2-5, the V gene TRBV7-9; D gene ambiguous. Germline CDR1 and CDR2: SEHNR and FQNEAQ (reference sequence). This CDR3 contains 15 residues. V was shortened by 1 base and J by 3 bases, with 12 bases between the two germline ends. In DNA, the CDR3 is TGTGCCAGCAGCTTAGGGTACCGGGTTGAAGAGACCCAGTACTTC. It specifies CASSLGYRVEETQYF.

In its sample, this clone was seen a few times. DNA for the CDR3: TGCGCCAGCAGCTTGGATACAGGGGGCACCGGGGAGCTGTTTTTT. It specifies CASSLDTGGTGELFF. The chain combines TRBV5-1 with TRBJ2-2; 8 bases map to TRBD1. Germline V gives CDR1 SGHRS, CDR2 YFSETQ. V shed 0 bases, J shed 4 bases, and the junction held 2 bases outside the gene matches. The CDR3 totals 15 residues.